This T cell receptor (beta chain) was sequenced during a study of blood T cell repertoires in COVID-19. Produced via immunoSEQ multiplex PCR; TCRdb's table is partial and in-frame only. Of hundreds of thousands of clones in the sample, 85% to 90% were seen once. Two negative PCRs, clearance, or symptom resolution were required of recovered Cohort 3 donors. Germline V CDR1 and CDR2: MNHEY, SVGAGI. V lost 6 bases and J 4 bases, leaving 15 bases between the germline ends. This CDR3 region has 14 residues. Sample: PBMCs or T cells enriched from blood (not recorded which). The rearrangement links TRBV6-5 to TRBJ1-2; D is possibly TRBD1 (6 bases). This clonotype was sampled from a man aged 18 to 30 who had recovered from COVID-19. CDR3: CASSALGQIYGYTF. The CDR3, as DNA: TGTGCCAGCAGCGCCCTAGGACAGATCTATGGCTACACCTTC.